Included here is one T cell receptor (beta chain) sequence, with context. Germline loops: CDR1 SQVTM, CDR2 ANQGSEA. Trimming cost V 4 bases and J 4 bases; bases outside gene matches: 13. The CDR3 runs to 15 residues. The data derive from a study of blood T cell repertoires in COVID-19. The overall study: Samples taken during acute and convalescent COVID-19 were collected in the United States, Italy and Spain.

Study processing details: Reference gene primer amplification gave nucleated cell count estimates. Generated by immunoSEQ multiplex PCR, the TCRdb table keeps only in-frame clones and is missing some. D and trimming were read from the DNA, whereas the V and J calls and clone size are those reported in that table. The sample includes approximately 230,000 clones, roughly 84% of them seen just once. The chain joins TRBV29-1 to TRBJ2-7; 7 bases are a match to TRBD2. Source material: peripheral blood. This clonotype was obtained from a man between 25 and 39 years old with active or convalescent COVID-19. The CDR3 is CSVAPGRGRGYEQYF. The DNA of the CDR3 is TGCAGCGTTGCCCCGGGGCGCGGGAGAGGTTACGAGCAGTACTTC.